This paragraph covers one T cell receptor beta chain sequence. What it recognizes is unknown. Generated by immunoSEQ multiplex PCR, the TCRdb table keeps only in-frame clones and is missing some. The profile shows 410,000 or so clones, 80% to 95% of them singletons. This sample stems from a study of Ad26.COV2.S vaccination and SARS-CoV-2 variants. The study's findings and limits: It is possible that the TCR breadth and depth analyses underestimated the total T cell responses.

Described treatment: some 20 received Ad26.COV2.S at low or high dose, single or two shots; roughly 5 received placebo; per-sample allocation not given. After the first vaccine or placebo injection, samples were drawn on day 63. Sequencing was performed on peripheral blood, taken in a trial of Ad26.COV2.S vaccine versus placebo. This TCR was sampled from a person between 18 and 65 years old who received the Ad26.COV2.S COVID-19 vaccine or a placebo.

The CDR3 nucleotides are TGTGCCAGCAGCCGAGCTCCAACGGGACCATCATTTAGCACAGATACGCAGTATTTT. Translated, it gives CASSRAPTGPSFSTDTQYF. V usage is TRBV13 and J usage is TRBJ2-3, with D possibly called TRBD1 or TRBD2 (5 bases each). CDR1 and CDR2 from the germline V gene are PRHDT and FYEKMQ (reference sequence). The V end was cut by 5 bases, the J end by 0 bases, with 24 bases between. The CDR3 is 19 amino acids.